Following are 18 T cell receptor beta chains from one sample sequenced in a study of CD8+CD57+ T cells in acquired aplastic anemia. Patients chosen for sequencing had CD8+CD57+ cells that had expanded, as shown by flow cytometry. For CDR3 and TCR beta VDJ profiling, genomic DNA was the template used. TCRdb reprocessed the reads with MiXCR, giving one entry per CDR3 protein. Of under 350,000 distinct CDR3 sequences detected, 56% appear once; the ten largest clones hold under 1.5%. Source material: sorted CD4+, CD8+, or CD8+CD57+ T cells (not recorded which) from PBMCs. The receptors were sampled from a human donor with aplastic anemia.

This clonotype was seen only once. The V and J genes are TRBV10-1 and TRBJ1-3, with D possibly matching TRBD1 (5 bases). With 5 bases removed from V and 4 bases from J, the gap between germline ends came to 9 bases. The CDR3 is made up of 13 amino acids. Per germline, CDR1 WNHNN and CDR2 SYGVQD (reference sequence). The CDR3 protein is CASSYPGGNTIYF. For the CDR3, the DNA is TGCGCCAGCAGTTATCCAGGGGGAAACACCATATATTTT.

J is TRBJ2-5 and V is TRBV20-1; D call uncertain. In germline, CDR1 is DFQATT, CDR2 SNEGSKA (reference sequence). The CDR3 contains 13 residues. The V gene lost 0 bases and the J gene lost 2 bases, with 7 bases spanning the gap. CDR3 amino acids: CSARDLGQETQYF. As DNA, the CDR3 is TGCAGTGCTAGAGATCTCGGACAAGAGACCCAGTACTTC.

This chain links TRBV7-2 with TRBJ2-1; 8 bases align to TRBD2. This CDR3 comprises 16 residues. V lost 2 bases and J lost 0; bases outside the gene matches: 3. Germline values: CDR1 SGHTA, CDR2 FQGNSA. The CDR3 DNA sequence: TGTGCCAGCAGCTTACTAGCGGGCAGCTCCTACAATGAGCAGTTCTTC. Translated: CASSLLAGSSYNEQFF.

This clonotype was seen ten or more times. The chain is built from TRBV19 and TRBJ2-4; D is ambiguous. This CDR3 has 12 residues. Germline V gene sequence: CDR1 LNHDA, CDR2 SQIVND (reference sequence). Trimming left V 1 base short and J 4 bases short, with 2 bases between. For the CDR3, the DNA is TGTGCCAGTAGTATAGGGAAAAACATTCAGTACTTC. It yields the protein CASSIGKNIQYF.

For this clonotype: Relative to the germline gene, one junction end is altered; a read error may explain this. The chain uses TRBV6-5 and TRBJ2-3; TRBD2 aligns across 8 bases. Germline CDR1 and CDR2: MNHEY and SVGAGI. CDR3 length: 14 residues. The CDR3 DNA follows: TGCGCCAGCAGCTCCGGGGGGGGCAAAGATACGCAGTATTTT. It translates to CASSSGGGKDTQYF.

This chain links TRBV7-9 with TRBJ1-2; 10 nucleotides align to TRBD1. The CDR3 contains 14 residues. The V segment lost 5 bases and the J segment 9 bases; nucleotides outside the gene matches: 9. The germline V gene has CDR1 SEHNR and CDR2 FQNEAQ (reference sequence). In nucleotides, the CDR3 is TGTGCCAGCAGCAGAGGGGGGACAGGGGATAGCTACACCTTC. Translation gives CASSRGGTGDSYTF.

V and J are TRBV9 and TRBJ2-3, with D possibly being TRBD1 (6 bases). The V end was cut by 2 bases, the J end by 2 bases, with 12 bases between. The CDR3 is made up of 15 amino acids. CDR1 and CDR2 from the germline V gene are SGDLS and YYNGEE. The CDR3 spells CASSVSGVNTDTQYF. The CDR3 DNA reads TGTGCCAGCAGCGTTTCAGGGGTCAACACAGATACGCAGTATTTT.

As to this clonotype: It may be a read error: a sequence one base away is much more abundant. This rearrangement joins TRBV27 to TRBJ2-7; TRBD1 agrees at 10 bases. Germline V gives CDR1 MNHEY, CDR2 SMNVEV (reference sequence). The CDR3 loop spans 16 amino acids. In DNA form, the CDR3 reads TGTGCCAGCAGTTTAGCCCCGACAGGGGGCCCCTACGGGCAGTACTTC. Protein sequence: CASSLAPTGGPYGQYF.

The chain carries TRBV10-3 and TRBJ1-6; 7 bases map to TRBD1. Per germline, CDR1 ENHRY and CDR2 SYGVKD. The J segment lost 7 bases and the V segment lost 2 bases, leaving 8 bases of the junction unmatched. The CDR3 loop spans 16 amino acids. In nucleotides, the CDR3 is TGTGCCATCAGTGAGGACAGGGCGAGGGGAAATTCACCCCTCCACTTT. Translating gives CAISEDRARGNSPLHF.

DNA of the CDR3: TGCAGTGCTAGAGGAGAGTCCGGGACAGGGGGCAAGTACGAGCAGTACTTC. The encoded protein is CSARGESGTGGKYEQYF. This chain connects TRBV20-1 to TRBJ2-7, with 12 bases matching TRBD1. The V gene end was trimmed by 1 base and the J gene end by 4 bases; junction bases not matched to a gene: 11. CDR1 and CDR2 (germline): DFQATT, SNEGSKA (reference sequence). The CDR3 covers 17 residues.

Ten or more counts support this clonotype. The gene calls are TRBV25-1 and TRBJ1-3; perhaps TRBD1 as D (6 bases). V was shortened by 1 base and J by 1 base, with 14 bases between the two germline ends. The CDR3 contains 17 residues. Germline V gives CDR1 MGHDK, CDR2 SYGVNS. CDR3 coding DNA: TGTGCCAGCAGTGAATTAGCAACAGGGTTTTCTGGAAACACCATATATTTT. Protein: CASSELATGFSGNTIYF.

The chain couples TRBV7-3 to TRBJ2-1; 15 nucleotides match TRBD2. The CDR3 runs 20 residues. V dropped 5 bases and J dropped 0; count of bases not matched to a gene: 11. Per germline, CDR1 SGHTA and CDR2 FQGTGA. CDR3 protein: CASSLGTSGGSKSSYNEQFF. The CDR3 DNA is TGTGCCAGCAGCCTAGGGACTAGCGGGGGGTCGAAGAGCTCCTACAATGAGCAGTTCTTC.

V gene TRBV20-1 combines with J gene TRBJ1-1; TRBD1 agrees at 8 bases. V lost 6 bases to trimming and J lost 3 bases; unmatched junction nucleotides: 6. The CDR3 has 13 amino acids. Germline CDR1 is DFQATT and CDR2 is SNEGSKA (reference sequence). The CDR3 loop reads CSAPDRADTEAFF. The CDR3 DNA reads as TGCAGTGCCCCGGACAGGGCGGACACTGAAGCTTTCTTT.

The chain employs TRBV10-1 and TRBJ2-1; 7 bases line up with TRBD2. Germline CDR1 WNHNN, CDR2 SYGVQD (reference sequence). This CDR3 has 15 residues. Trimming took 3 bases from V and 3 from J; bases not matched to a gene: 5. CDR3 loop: CASSDAAGVYNEQFF. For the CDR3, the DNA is TGCGCCAGCAGTGACGCCGCGGGGGTCTACAATGAGCAGTTCTTC.

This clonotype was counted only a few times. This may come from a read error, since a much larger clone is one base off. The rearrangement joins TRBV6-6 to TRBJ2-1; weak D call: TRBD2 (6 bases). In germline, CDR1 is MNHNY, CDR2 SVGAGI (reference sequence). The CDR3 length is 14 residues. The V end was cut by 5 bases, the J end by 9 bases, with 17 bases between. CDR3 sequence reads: CASSHGAGKVEQFF. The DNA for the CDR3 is TGTGCCAGCAGTCACGGGGCGGGGAAGGTTGAGCAGTTCTTC.

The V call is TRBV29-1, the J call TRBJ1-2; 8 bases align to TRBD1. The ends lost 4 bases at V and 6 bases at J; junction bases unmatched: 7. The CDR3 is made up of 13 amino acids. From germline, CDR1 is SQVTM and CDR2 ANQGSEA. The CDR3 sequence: CSVVAGGLDGYTF. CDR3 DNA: TGCAGCGTTGTGGCAGGGGGCCTTGATGGCTACACCTTC. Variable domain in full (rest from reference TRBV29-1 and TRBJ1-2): SAVISQKPSRDICQRGTSLTIQCQVDSQVTMMFWYRQQPGQSLTLIATANQGSEATYESGFVIDKFPISRPNLTFSTLTVSNMSPEDSSIYLCSVVAGGLDGYTFGSGTRLTVV.

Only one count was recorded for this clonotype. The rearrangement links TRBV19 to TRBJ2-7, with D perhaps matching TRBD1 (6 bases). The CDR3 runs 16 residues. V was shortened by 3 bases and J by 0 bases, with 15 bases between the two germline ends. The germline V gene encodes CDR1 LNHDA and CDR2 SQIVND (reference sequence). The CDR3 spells CASSILPGANSYEQYF. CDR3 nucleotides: TGTGCCAGTAGTATCCTCCCAGGGGCGAACTCCTACGAGCAGTACTTC.

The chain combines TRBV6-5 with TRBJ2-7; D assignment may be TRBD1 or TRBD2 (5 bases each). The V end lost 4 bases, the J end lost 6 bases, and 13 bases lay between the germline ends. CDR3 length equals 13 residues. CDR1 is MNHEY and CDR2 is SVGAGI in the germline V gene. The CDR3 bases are TGTGCCAGCAGTTTGGGGGAGCCCTTCGAGCAGTACTTC. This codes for CASSLGEPFEQYF.